The clone carrying this TCR beta chain was counted once. Possible read error: a much larger clone is one base away. Germline V gene lookup returns CDR1 SGHRS and CDR2 YFSETQ. The CDR3 consists of 12 residues. With a J-beta primer mix and a sample-barcoded 5' primer, a second PCR ran about 6 to 11 cycles. MiXCR, applied by TCRdb to the 5' RACE reads, yields one record per CDR3 protein. The sample lists 700,000 to 900,000 distinct CDR3 sequences, about 55% occurring once. Ten milliliters of peripheral blood were drawn from each donor into EDTA-treated tubes. The total RNA that was extracted per sample amounted to at least 5 micrograms. This sample is drawn from a study of blood T cells in healthy people across ages.

This TCR was sampled from a man older than 75 in good health. The V gene is TRBV5-1, the J gene TRBJ2-3; D unresolved. Sequenced sample: blood. This chain's CDR3 is CAGSFRSDTQYF. In DNA form, the CDR3 reads TGCGCCGGCAGCTTCAGGTCAGATACGCAGTATTTT.